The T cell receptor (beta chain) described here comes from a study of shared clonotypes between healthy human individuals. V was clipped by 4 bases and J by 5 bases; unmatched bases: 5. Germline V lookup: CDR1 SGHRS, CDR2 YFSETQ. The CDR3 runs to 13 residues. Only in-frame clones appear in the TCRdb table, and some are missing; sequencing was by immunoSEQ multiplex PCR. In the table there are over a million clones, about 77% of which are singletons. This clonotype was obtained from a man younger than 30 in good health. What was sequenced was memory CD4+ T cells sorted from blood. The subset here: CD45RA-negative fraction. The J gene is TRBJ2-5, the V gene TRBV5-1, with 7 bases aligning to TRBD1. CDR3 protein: CASSHGTVETQYF. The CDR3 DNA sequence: TGCGCCAGCAGCCACGGGACAGTGGAGACCCAGTACTTC.